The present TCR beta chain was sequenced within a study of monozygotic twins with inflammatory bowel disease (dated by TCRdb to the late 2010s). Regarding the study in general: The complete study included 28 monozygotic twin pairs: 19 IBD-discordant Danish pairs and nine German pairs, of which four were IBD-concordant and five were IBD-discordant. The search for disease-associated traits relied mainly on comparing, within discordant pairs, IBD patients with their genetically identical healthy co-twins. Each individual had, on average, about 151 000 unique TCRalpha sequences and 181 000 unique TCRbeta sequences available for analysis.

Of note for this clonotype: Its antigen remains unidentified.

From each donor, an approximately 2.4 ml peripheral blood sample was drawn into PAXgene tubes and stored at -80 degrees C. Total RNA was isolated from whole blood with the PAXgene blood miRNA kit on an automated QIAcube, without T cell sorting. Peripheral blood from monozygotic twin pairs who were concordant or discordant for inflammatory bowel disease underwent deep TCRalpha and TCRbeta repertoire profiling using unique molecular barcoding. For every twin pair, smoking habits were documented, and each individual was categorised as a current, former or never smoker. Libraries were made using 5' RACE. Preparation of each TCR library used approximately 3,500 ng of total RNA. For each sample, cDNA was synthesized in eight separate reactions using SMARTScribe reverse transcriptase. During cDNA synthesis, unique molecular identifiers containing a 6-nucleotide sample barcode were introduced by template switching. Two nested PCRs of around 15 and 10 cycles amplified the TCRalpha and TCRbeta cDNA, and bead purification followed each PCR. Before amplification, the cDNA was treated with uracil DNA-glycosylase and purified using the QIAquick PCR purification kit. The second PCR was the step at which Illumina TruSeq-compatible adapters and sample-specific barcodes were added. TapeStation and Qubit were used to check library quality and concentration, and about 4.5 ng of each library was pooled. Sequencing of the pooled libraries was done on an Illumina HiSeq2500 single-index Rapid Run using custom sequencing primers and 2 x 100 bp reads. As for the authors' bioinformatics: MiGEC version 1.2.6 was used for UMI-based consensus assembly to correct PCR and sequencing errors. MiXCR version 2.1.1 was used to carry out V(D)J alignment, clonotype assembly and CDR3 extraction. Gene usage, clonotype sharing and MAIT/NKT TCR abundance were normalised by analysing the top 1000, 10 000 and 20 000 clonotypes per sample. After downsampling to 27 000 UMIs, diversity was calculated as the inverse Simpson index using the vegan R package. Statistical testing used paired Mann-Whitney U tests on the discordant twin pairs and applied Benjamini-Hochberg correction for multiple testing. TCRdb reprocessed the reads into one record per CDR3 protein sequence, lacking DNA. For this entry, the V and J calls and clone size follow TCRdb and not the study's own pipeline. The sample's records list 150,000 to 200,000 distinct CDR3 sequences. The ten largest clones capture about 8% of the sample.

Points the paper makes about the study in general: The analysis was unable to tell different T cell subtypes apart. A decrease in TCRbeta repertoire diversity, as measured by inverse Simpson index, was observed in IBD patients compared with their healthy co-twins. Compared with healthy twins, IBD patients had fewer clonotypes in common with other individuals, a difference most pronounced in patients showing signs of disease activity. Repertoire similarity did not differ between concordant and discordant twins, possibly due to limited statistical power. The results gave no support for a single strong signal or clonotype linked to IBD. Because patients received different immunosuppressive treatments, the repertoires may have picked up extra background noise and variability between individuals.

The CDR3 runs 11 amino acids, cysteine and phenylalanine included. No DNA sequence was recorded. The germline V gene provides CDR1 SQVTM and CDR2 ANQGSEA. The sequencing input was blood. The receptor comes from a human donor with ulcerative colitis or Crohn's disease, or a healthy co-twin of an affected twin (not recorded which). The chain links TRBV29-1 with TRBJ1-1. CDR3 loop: CSIGGETEAFF.